Listed below are T cell receptor beta chains from one sample, sequenced in a study of OX40 agonist ivuxolimab in advanced cancers. Data came from immunoSEQ multiplex PCR; TCRdb stores just in-frame clones and leaves some out. The table includes 55,000 to 75,000 clones, roughly 87% detected once. The material was CD4+ or CD8+ T cells sorted from blood, obtained in a trial of the OX40 agonist ivuxolimab. Source of these receptors: an adult with an advanced solid tumor such as melanoma, head and neck, liver or kidney cancer. The CDR3 runs from the conserved cysteine through the conserved F or W. The D gene is left open where the match is weak. The size field is filled for only some rows; it gives once, few, many or a size class.

abundance: -
d_gene: -
v_gene: TRBV10-1
j_gene: TRBJ1-3
CDR3aa: CASSDKTGNTIYF
CDR3nt: TGCGCCAGCAGTGACAAAACTGGAAACACCATATATTTT

abundance: -
d_gene: -
v_gene: TRBV27
j_gene: TRBJ2-5
CDR3aa: CASSVYREETQYF
CDR3nt: TGTGCCAGCAGTGTATACAGAGAAGAGACCCAGTACTTC

abundance: -
d_gene: TRBD1
v_gene: TRBV28
j_gene: TRBJ1-4
CDR3aa: CASRRDRGHEKLFF
CDR3nt: TGTGCCAGCAGGAGGGACAGGGGGCATGAAAAACTGTTTTTT

abundance: once
d_gene: -
v_gene: TRBV7-9
j_gene: TRBJ2-3
CDR3aa: CAGSFGGSTDTQYF
CDR3nt: TGTGCCGGGTCCTTTGGGGGCTCCACAGATACGCAGTATTTT

abundance: -
d_gene: -
v_gene: TRBV4-1
j_gene: TRBJ2-3
CDR3aa: CASSQGQGRHALGPDTQYF
CDR3nt: TGCGCCAGCAGCCAAGGCCAAGGGCGGCACGCCCTAGGACCAGATACGCAGTATTTT

abundance: -
d_gene: TRBD2
v_gene: TRBV6-5
j_gene: TRBJ2-7
CDR3aa: CASAGATYEQYF
CDR3nt: TGTGCTTCAGCGGGAGCGACCTACGAGCAGTACTTC

abundance: -
d_gene: TRBD1
v_gene: TRBV5-4
j_gene: TRBJ2-1
CDR3aa: CASSLVGQGAGEQFF
CDR3nt: TGTGCCAGCAGCTTGGTCGGACAGGGGGCCGGTGAGCAGTTCTTC

abundance: -
d_gene: TRBD1
v_gene: TRBV6-5
j_gene: TRBJ2-7
CDR3aa: CASSWGQGWSSYEQYF
CDR3nt: TGTGCCAGCAGTTGGGGACAGGGCTGGAGCTCCTACGAGCAGTACTTC

abundance: -
d_gene: -
v_gene: TRBV6-1
j_gene: TRBJ1-2
CDR3aa: CASSPNYGYTF
CDR3nt: TGTGCCAGCAGTCCAAACTATGGCTACACCTTC

abundance: once
d_gene: -
v_gene: TRBV2
j_gene: TRBJ2-3
CDR3aa: CASRLDTGDTQYF
CDR3nt: TGTGCCAGCAGACTAGATACCGGAGATACGCAGTATTTT

abundance: -
d_gene: TRBD2
v_gene: TRBV18
j_gene: TRBJ2-2
CDR3aa: CASSPGLPNTGELFF
CDR3nt: TGTGCCAGCTCACCGGGACTACCAAACACCGGGGAGCTGTTTTTT

abundance: once
d_gene: TRBD2
v_gene: TRBV5-5
j_gene: TRBJ2-2
CDR3aa: CASSLSTLRGDTGELFF
CDR3nt: TGTGCCAGCAGCTTGTCCACTCTGCGGGGGGACACCGGGGAGCTGTTTTTT

abundance: -
d_gene: -
v_gene: TRBV5-6
j_gene: TRBJ1-5
CDR3aa: CASSFKNTGSNQPQHF
CDR3nt: TGTGCCAGCAGCTTTAAAAATACGGGAAGCAATCAGCCCCAGCATTTT

abundance: -
d_gene: -
v_gene: TRBV28
j_gene: TRBJ1-6
CDR3aa: CASSPNVRSPLHF
CDR3nt: TGTGCCAGCAGCCCAAATGTCCGGTCACCCCTCCACTTT

abundance: -
d_gene: -
v_gene: TRBV30
j_gene: TRBJ1-3
CDR3aa: CAWRNTGIRNTIYF
CDR3nt: TGTGCCTGGAGGAATACAGGAATCAGGAACACCATATATTTT

abundance: -
d_gene: -
v_gene: TRBV20-1
j_gene: TRBJ2-7
CDR3aa: CSALDYEQYF
CDR3nt: TGCAGTGCCTTAGACTACGAGCAGTACTTC

abundance: once
d_gene: -
v_gene: TRBV25-1
j_gene: TRBJ2-7
CDR3aa: CASRQTGTLNYEQYF
CDR3nt: TGTGCCAGCAGGCAGACCGGGACCCTAAACTACGAGCAGTACTTC

abundance: -
d_gene: TRBD2
v_gene: TRBV28
j_gene: TRBJ2-6
CDR3aa: CASSLSSGLYSGANVLTF
CDR3nt: TGTGCCAGCAGTTTATCTAGCGGTCTTTACTCTGGGGCCAACGTCCTGACTTTC

abundance: -
d_gene: -
v_gene: TRBV15
j_gene: TRBJ2-7
CDR3aa: CATSREGAGTYEQYF
CDR3nt: TGTGCCACCAGCAGAGAGGGCGCAGGGACCTACGAGCAGTACTTC

abundance: -
d_gene: -
v_gene: TRBV13
j_gene: TRBJ2-7
CDR3aa: CASSLIREGYEQYF
CDR3nt: TGTGCCAGCAGCTTAATAAGGGAAGGGTACGAGCAGTACTTC

abundance: -
d_gene: -
v_gene: TRBV9
j_gene: TRBJ1-1
CDR3aa: CASSPNPPQRNTEAFF
CDR3nt: TGTGCCAGCAGCCCCAATCCCCCCCAGCGGAACACTGAAGCTTTCTTT

abundance: -
d_gene: TRBD1
v_gene: TRBV7-3
j_gene: TRBJ2-2
CDR3aa: CASSWGQANTGELFF
CDR3nt: TGTGCCAGCAGTTGGGGACAGGCGAACACCGGGGAGCTGTTTTTT

abundance: -
d_gene: TRBD2
v_gene: TRBV27
j_gene: TRBJ2-7
CDR3aa: CASSLTGLAEYEQYF
CDR3nt: TGTGCCAGCAGTTTAACGGGACTAGCAGAATACGAGCAGTACTTC

abundance: once
d_gene: TRBD2
v_gene: TRBV7-9
j_gene: TRBJ2-1
CDR3aa: CALILAGGSYNEQFF
CDR3nt: TGTGCCCTCATCTTAGCGGGAGGCTCCTACAATGAGCAGTTCTTC

abundance: -
d_gene: TRBD1
v_gene: TRBV6-5
j_gene: TRBJ2-3
CDR3aa: CASRRTGSSTDTQYF
CDR3nt: TGTGCCAGCAGACGGACAGGGTCTAGCACAGATACGCAGTATTTT

abundance: -
d_gene: TRBD1
v_gene: TRBV27
j_gene: TRBJ1-6
CDR3aa: CASSPGDRFTSPLHF
CDR3nt: TGTGCCAGCAGTCCGGGGGACAGGTTCACGTCACCCCTCCACTTT

abundance: -
d_gene: TRBD1
v_gene: TRBV19
j_gene: TRBJ1-5
CDR3aa: CATMRSDRGLYAPVNQPQHF
CDR3nt: TGTGCCACTATGAGGTCGGACAGGGGCCTATACGCGCCGGTCAATCAGCCCCAGCATTTT

abundance: -
d_gene: TRBD1
v_gene: TRBV4-3
j_gene: TRBJ1-2
CDR3aa: CASSQDTGGGYTF
CDR3nt: TGCGCCAGCAGCCAAGACACAGGGGGTGGCTACACCTTC

abundance: -
d_gene: -
v_gene: TRBV27
j_gene: TRBJ2-2
CDR3aa: CASSLETGRGELFF
CDR3nt: TGTGCCAGCAGTTTAGAGACAGGCCGAGGGGAGCTGTTTTTT

abundance: -
d_gene: -
v_gene: TRBV6-1
j_gene: TRBJ1-1
CDR3aa: CASSPQGLNTEAFF
CDR3nt: TGTGCCAGCAGTCCTCAGGGGCTGAACACTGAAGCTTTCTTT

abundance: -
d_gene: TRBD1
v_gene: TRBV30
j_gene: TRBJ1-2
CDR3aa: CASGGLNYGYTF
CDR3nt: TGTGCCTCAGGGGGGCTTAACTATGGCTACACCTTC

abundance: -
d_gene: TRBD1
v_gene: TRBV27
j_gene: TRBJ1-5
CDR3aa: CASRTGGLPINQPQHF
CDR3nt: TGTGCCAGCAGGACAGGGGGCCTTCCCATCAATCAGCCCCAGCATTTT

abundance: -
d_gene: -
v_gene: TRBV5-1
j_gene: TRBJ2-2
CDR3aa: CASSLGVTGELFF
CDR3nt: TGCGCCAGCAGCTTGGGGGTTACAGGGGAGCTGTTTTTT

abundance: -
d_gene: -
v_gene: TRBV5-1
j_gene: TRBJ2-1
CDR3aa: CASSQNNEQFF
CDR3nt: TGCGCCAGCAGCCAAAACAATGAGCAGTTCTTC

abundance: many
d_gene: -
v_gene: TRBV6-1
j_gene: TRBJ2-1
CDR3aa: CASSPPGVSYNEQFF
CDR3nt: TGTGCCAGCAGTCCCCCAGGGGTTTCCTACAATGAGCAGTTCTTC

abundance: -
d_gene: -
v_gene: TRBV7-2
j_gene: TRBJ2-7
CDR3aa: CASSLDAVGVSSYEQYF
CDR3nt: TGTGCCAGCAGCTTAGACGCGGTAGGAGTCAGCTCCTACGAGCAGTACTTC

abundance: -
d_gene: TRBD1
v_gene: TRBV6-6
j_gene: TRBJ2-7
CDR3aa: CASSSSDRDSYEQYF
CDR3nt: TGTGCCAGCAGTTCGTCGGACAGGGACTCCTACGAGCAGTACTTC

abundance: -
d_gene: TRBD2
v_gene: TRBV29-1
j_gene: TRBJ2-2
CDR3aa: CSVRGVAGGPEITGELFF
CDR3nt: TGCAGCGTCCGAGGGGTAGCGGGGGGGCCTGAGATTACCGGGGAGCTGTTTTTT

abundance: -
d_gene: TRBD1
v_gene: TRBV10-3
j_gene: TRBJ1-2
CDR3aa: CAISDGRPGGANYGYTF
CDR3nt: TGTGCCATCAGTGATGGTCGCCCAGGGGGTGCTAACTATGGCTACACCTTC

abundance: -
d_gene: TRBD2
v_gene: TRBV7-9
j_gene: TRBJ2-2
CDR3aa: CASSLSLAGEVGELFF
CDR3nt: TGTGCCAGCAGCTTAAGCCTAGCGGGAGAGGTCGGGGAGCTGTTTTTT

abundance: few
d_gene: -
v_gene: TRBV11-3
j_gene: TRBJ1-1
CDR3aa: CASSTGNTEAFF
CDR3nt: TGTGCCAGCAGCACAGGGAACACTGAAGCTTTCTTT

abundance: once
d_gene: TRBD1
v_gene: TRBV5-1
j_gene: TRBJ1-1
CDR3aa: CASGRDRGGDTEAFF
CDR3nt: TGCGCCAGCGGCCGGGACAGGGGAGGGGACACTGAAGCTTTCTTT

abundance: few
d_gene: -
v_gene: TRBV11-2
j_gene: TRBJ1-1
CDR3aa: CASNFGRLGRNSEAFF
CDR3nt: TGTGCCAGCAACTTTGGGCGGTTAGGGAGAAATTCTGAAGCTTTCTTT

abundance: -
d_gene: -
v_gene: TRBV2
j_gene: TRBJ1-5
CDR3aa: CASSEPQGYQPQHF
CDR3nt: TGTGCCAGCAGTGAACCCCAGGGTTATCAGCCCCAGCATTTT

abundance: -
d_gene: -
v_gene: TRBV30
j_gene: TRBJ1-4
CDR3aa: CAWSAKGRKNEKLFF
CDR3nt: TGTGCCTGGAGCGCAAAGGGACGGAAAAATGAAAAACTGTTTTTT

abundance: -
d_gene: TRBD2
v_gene: TRBV6-5
j_gene: TRBJ2-5
CDR3aa: CASSPGLKETQYF
CDR3nt: TGTGCCAGCAGTCCGGGACTAAAGGAGACCCAGTACTTC

abundance: once
d_gene: TRBD2
v_gene: TRBV27
j_gene: TRBJ2-2
CDR3aa: CASSRTSGMPGELFF
CDR3nt: TGTGCCAGCAGCAGGACTAGCGGGATGCCCGGGGAGCTGTTTTTT

abundance: -
d_gene: -
v_gene: TRBV18
j_gene: TRBJ1-2
CDR3aa: CASSPPGRMFNYGYTF
CDR3nt: TGTGCCAGCTCACCACCGGGACGGATGTTTAACTATGGCTACACCTTC

abundance: -
d_gene: TRBD1
v_gene: TRBV30
j_gene: TRBJ2-7
CDR3aa: CAWSLGTGGTYEQYF
CDR3nt: TGTGCCTGGAGTCTAGGAACAGGGGGGACCTACGAGCAGTACTTC

abundance: -
d_gene: -
v_gene: TRBV6-5
j_gene: TRBJ1-2
CDR3aa: CASSYSPGPRGYTF
CDR3nt: TGTGCCAGCAGTTACTCTCCCGGGCCCCGTGGCTACACCTTC

abundance: -
d_gene: TRBD2
v_gene: TRBV28
j_gene: TRBJ2-7
CDR3aa: CASSVTGGGYEQYF
CDR3nt: TGTGCCAGCAGTGTTACGGGCGGGGGGTACGAGCAGTACTTC

abundance: -
d_gene: TRBD2
v_gene: TRBV5-4
j_gene: TRBJ2-7
CDR3aa: CASGGVAGAQEQYF
CDR3nt: TGTGCCAGCGGTGGGGTGGCGGGAGCACAAGAGCAGTACTTC

abundance: -
d_gene: -
v_gene: TRBV7-9
j_gene: TRBJ2-7
CDR3aa: CASSPPGRSYEQYF
CDR3nt: TGTGCCAGCAGTCCGCCGGGTCGATCCTACGAGCAGTACTTC

abundance: -
d_gene: -
v_gene: TRBV27
j_gene: TRBJ2-7
CDR3aa: CASSPELAGEQYF
CDR3nt: TGTGCCAGCAGCCCAGAATTAGCTGGCGAGCAGTACTTC